The 30 T cell receptor beta chains listed next were all sequenced from one sample in a study of technical replicates of blood from a few donors. Sequenced by immunoSEQ multiplex PCR; TCRdb stores in-frame clones only, minus some. Among approximately 73,000 clones listed, 85% to 95% were seen once. What was sequenced was T cells isolated from PBMCs. The source is a human donor in good health.

This clone has a single count. The V gene is TRBV6-1, the J gene TRBJ2-3; 7 nucleotides line up with TRBD1. V lost 10 bases and J lost 4; bases outside the gene matches: 5. CDR3 length equals 12 residues. The germline V gene encodes CDR1 MNHNS and CDR2 SASEGT. CDR3 in DNA: TGTGCCACCTCGACAGGGTCAGATACGCAGTATTTT. This sequence encodes CATSTGSDTQYF.

The chain has TRBV7-2 and TRBJ2-7, with 8 positions matching TRBD1. The length of the CDR3 is 16 residues. Trimming cost V 5 bases and J 2 bases; bases outside gene matches: 11. Germline loops: CDR1 SGHTA, CDR2 FQGNSA. CDR3 amino acids: CASSHARQGTAYEQYF. The DNA for the CDR3 is TGTGCCAGCAGCCATGCCCGACAGGGGACTGCCTACGAGCAGTACTTC.

The CDR3 coding sequence is TGTGCCAGCAGCCAGGTTAGCGGAGATACGCAGTATTTT. It codes for CASSQVSGDTQYF. The chain employs TRBV4-2 and TRBJ2-3, with D tentatively TRBD2 (6 bases). The V gene's germline CDR1 is LGHNA and CDR2 YNFKEQ. The V end was cut by 3 bases, the J end by 5 bases, with 9 bases between. CDR3 length equals 13 residues.

The V and J genes are TRBV7-3 and TRBJ2-1; 11 bases agree with TRBD2. Germline CDR1 SGHTA, CDR2 FQGTGA. This CDR3 has 15 residues. The trim removed 2 bases at V and 6 bases at J, leaving 3 bases unmatched. This CDR3 reads CASSLGTSGFNEQFF. The CDR3 DNA is TGTGCCAGCAGCTTAGGGACTAGCGGATTCAATGAGCAGTTCTTC.

The chain has TRBV19 and TRBJ2-4; no firm D call. This CDR3 is 14 amino acids long. V was trimmed by 0 bases and J by 2 bases, leaving 5 bases between them. CDR1 and CDR2 (germline): LNHDA, SQIVND (reference sequence). CDR3 sequence: CASSIDPSKNIQYF. The CDR3 nucleotides are TGTGCCAGTAGTATAGACCCCTCCAAAAACATTCAGTACTTC.

V and J are TRBV28 and TRBJ2-5, with 8 bases that match TRBD2. V shed 5 bases and J 5 bases; nucleotides not matched to a gene: 7. The germline CDR1 and CDR2 sequences are MDHEN and SYDVKM. The CDR3 consists of 14 residues. CDR3 sequence: CASSSTGGRETQYF. The CDR3 nucleotides are TGTGCCAGCAGTAGTACGGGGGGGCGGGAGACCCAGTACTTC. Complete variable domain (other parts from reference TRBV28 and TRBJ2-5): DVKVTQSSRYLVKRTGEKVFLECVQDMDHENMFWYRQDPGLGLRLIYFSYDVKMKEKGDIPEGYSVSREKKERFSLILESASTNQTSMYLCASSSTGGRETQYFGPGTRLLVL.

This chain joins TRBV11-2 and TRBJ1-2, with D unresolved. This CDR3 is 14 amino acids long. V lost 6 bases and J lost 1, with 12 bases in between. The germline CDR1 and CDR2 sequences are SGHAT and FQNNGV. The CDR3 bases are TGTGCCAGCAGATTATCCGGGAGTAACTATGGCTACACCTTC. Protein sequence: CASRLSGSNYGYTF.

CDR3 in DNA: TGTGCCAGCAGCCTCCCTTATGACAATGAGCAGTTCTTC. This sequence encodes CASSLPYDNEQFF. The V call is TRBV4-2, the J call TRBJ2-1; D gene unclear. V was pared by 4 bases and J by 5 bases, with 9 bases between. The CDR3 is 13 residues long. Germline V gene lookup returns CDR1 LGHNA and CDR2 YNFKEQ.

The chain has TRBV30 and TRBJ1-1, with 7 bases fitting TRBD1. The junction had 2 bases not matched to a gene; V was cut back by 4 bases and J by 0 bases. The CDR3 loop spans 13 amino acids. Germline V gene sequence: CDR1 GTSNPN, CDR2 SVGIG (reference sequence). The CDR3 DNA sequence: TGTGCCTGGAAACAGGGGATGAACACTGAAGCTTTCTTT. Protein sequence: CAWKQGMNTEAFF.

The CDR3 DNA follows: TGCGCCAGCAGACGGGGACAGGGCTACGAGCAGTACTTC. Translation: CASRRGQGYEQYF. The V and J genes are TRBV5-1 and TRBJ2-7, with 9 nucleotides matching TRBD1. The germline V gene encodes CDR1 SGHRS and CDR2 YFSETQ. There are 13 residues in the CDR3. V lost 5 bases and J lost 3; bases outside the gene matches: 3.

The chain links TRBV5-1 to TRBJ1-1; no definite D call. The CDR3 is 14 amino acids. The germline V and J ends were trimmed by 0 bases and 0 bases, with 6 bases remaining between them. Per the germline V gene, CDR1 is SGHRS and CDR2 is YFSETQ. CDR3 DNA sequence: TGCGCCAGCAGCTTGGTACAGATGAACACTGAAGCTTTCTTT. Translated: CASSLVQMNTEAFF. The full variable domain, with the rest looked up from reference TRBV5-1 and TRBJ1-1, is KAGVTQTPRYLIKTRGQQVTLSCSPISGHRSVSWYQQTPGQGLQFLFEYFSETQRNKGNFPGRFSGRQFSNSRSEMNVSTLELGDSALYLCASSLVQMNTEAFFGQGTRLTVV.

This chain connects TRBV6-1 to TRBJ1-1, with D unresolved. Germline loops: CDR1 MNHNS, CDR2 SASEGT. The V end lost 1 base, the J end lost 2 bases, and 11 bases lay between the germline ends. The CDR3 has 15 amino acids. This chain's CDR3 is CASSEVRRQNTEAFF. The DNA of the CDR3 is TGTGCCAGCAGTGAAGTCAGGCGTCAAAACACTGAAGCTTTCTTT.

V and J are TRBV19 and TRBJ2-1; D may be TRBD2 (6 bases). The CDR3 is 16 amino acids. CDR1 is LNHDA and CDR2 is SQIVND in the germline V gene (reference sequence). Trimming left V 3 bases short and J 0 bases short, with 12 bases between. CDR3: CASSISAGSSYNEQFF. The CDR3 bases are TGTGCCAGTAGTATTAGCGCGGGGAGCTCCTACAATGAGCAGTTCTTC.

V gene TRBV30 combines with J gene TRBJ2-1; 10 positions match TRBD2. V gave up 2 bases and J gave up 3 bases; unmatched junction bases: 4. Per the germline V gene, CDR1 is GTSNPN and CDR2 is SVGIG (reference sequence). This CDR3 region has 15 residues. This CDR3 is CAWSIGLAVYNEQFF. The CDR3 DNA is TGTGCCTGGAGTATAGGACTAGCGGTCTACAATGAGCAGTTCTTC.

V is TRBV9 and J is TRBJ1-1; 7 bases are a match to TRBD1. Germline V CDR1 and CDR2: SGDLS, YYNGEE. With V trimmed by 2 bases and J by 3 bases, 7 bases remained unmatched. The CDR3 is 15 amino acids. The CDR3 here is CASSVQGDIDTEAFF. In DNA form, the CDR3 reads TGTGCCAGCAGCGTTCAGGGGGACATTGACACTGAAGCTTTCTTT.

This clone was seen once. This chain links TRBV5-1 with TRBJ1-5; D uncertain. Looked up from germline, CDR1 is SGHRS and CDR2 is YFSETQ. The CDR3 runs 16 residues. Trimming shortened V by 0 bases and J by 3 bases, and 13 bases separated the two germline ends. CDR3 loop: CASSLERTVLNQPQHF. The CDR3 nucleotides read TGCGCCAGCAGCTTGGAGAGGACTGTCCTCAATCAGCCCCAGCATTTT. The variable domain in full, with the rest retrieved from reference TRBV5-1 and TRBJ1-5, is KAGVTQTPRYLIKTRGQQVTLSCSPISGHRSVSWYQQTPGQGLQFLFEYFSETQRNKGNFPGRFSGRQFSNSRSEMNVSTLELGDSALYLCASSLERTVLNQPQHFGDGTRLSIL.

The chain joins TRBV7-9 to TRBJ1-5; D uncertain. Germline lookup yields CDR1 SEHNR and CDR2 FQNEAQ (reference sequence). CDR3 length: 17 residues. V lost 1 base, J lost 1 base, and 14 bases lay in between. This CDR3 reads CASSLDFGQTSNQPQHF. Here the CDR3 DNA reads TGTGCCAGCAGCTTAGATTTTGGGCAGACCAGCAATCAGCCCCAGCATTTT.

This sequence joins TRBV10-2 and TRBJ2-1; tentative D call: TRBD2 (6 bases). CDR1 is WSHSY and CDR2 is SAAADI in the germline V gene. Deletions cut 7 bases from V and 9 bases from J, with 19 bases between. This CDR3 spans 14 amino acids. CDR3 sequence: CASNSGQSGSEQFF. DNA for the CDR3: TGCGCCAGCAATAGCGGACAAAGTGGTAGTGAGCAGTTCTTC.

This chain links TRBV30 with TRBJ1-5; unclear D gene. Germline V gene sequence: CDR1 GTSNPN, CDR2 SVGIG (reference sequence). The CDR3 has 14 amino acids. Trimming removed 1 base at V and 2 bases at J, with 9 bases between. The CDR3 DNA reads as TGTGCCTGGAGTGGCGACACAGGCAATCAGCCCCAGCATTTT. Its protein is CAWSGDTGNQPQHF.

The chain links TRBV2 to TRBJ2-2; TRBD2 might be the D (6 bases). Per the germline V gene, CDR1 is SNHLY and CDR2 is FYNNEI. The CDR3 totals 15 residues. Trimming shortened V by 10 bases and J by 3 bases, and 18 bases separated the two germline ends. Written as DNA, the CDR3 is TGTGCCACCCGGCGGGGAAGCAGCGACACCGGGGAGCTGTTTTTT. Translating it yields CATRRGSSDTGELFF.

V is TRBV5-4 and J is TRBJ1-1; no clear D. Germline assignment: CDR1 SGHNT and CDR2 YYREEE (reference sequence). This CDR3 is built from 14 residues. V dropped 0 bases and J dropped 7 bases, with 13 bases sitting between them. The DNA for the CDR3 is TGTGCCAGCAGCTTGGTAGAGGCTGAAATTGAAGCTTTCTTT. Translating gives CASSLVEAEIEAFF.

This chain connects TRBV4-3 to TRBJ1-4, with a possible D match to TRBD1 (5 bases). The V gene lost 1 base and the J gene lost 4 bases, with 13 bases spanning the gap. This CDR3 spans 16 amino acids. Germline V gives CDR1 LGHNA, CDR2 YSLEER. CDR3 in amino acids: CASSQGIDSLNEKLFF. The CDR3 nucleotides are TGCGCCAGCAGCCAAGGGATAGACAGCCTTAATGAAAAACTGTTTTTT.

The genes are TRBV19 and TRBJ2-3, with TRBD2 matching over 14 bases. Per the germline V gene, CDR1 is LNHDA and CDR2 is SQIVND (reference sequence). The CDR3 contains 19 residues. V was pared by 5 bases and J by 0 bases, with 10 bases of the junction left unmatched. CDR3: CASSRRGTSGSSSTDTQYF. Here the CDR3 DNA reads TGTGCCAGTAGTCGGAGGGGGACTAGCGGGAGTTCTAGCACAGATACGCAGTATTTT.

This CDR3 is CAWAPGGNNEQYF. For the CDR3, the DNA is TGTGCCTGGGCACCTGGAGGGAACAACGAGCAGTACTTC. The chain combines TRBV30 with TRBJ2-7; the D gene is possibly TRBD2 (6 bases). Looked up from germline, CDR1 is GTSNPN and CDR2 is SVGIG (reference sequence). The V and J ends lost 5 bases and 5 bases respectively, with 16 bases between them. This CDR3 is 13 amino acids long. Variable domain in full (rest from reference TRBV30 and TRBJ2-7): SQTIHQWPATLVQPVGSPLSLECTVEGTSNPNLYWYRQAAGRGLQLLFYSVGIGQISSEVPQNLSASRPQDRQFILSSKKLLLSDSGFYLCAWAPGGNNEQYFGPGTRLTVT.

The genes are TRBV4-3 and TRBJ2-7; D unresolved. With 3 bases removed from V and 6 bases from J, the gap between germline ends came to 6 bases. The CDR3 runs to 11 residues. The germline CDR1 and CDR2 sequences are LGHNA and YSLEER. CDR3 nucleotide sequence: TGCGCCAGCAGCCAGGGCCTCGAGCAGTACTTC. Its translation is CASSQGLEQYF.

The rearrangement uses TRBV7-6 and TRBJ2-7; D uncertain. Germline V CDR1 and CDR2: SGHVS, FNYEAQ. Trimming removed 1 base at V and 3 bases at J, with 7 bases between. There are 13 residues in the CDR3. The CDR3 DNA reads TGTGCCAGCAGCTTAGGGCCGAACTACGAGCAGTACTTC. Translated: CASSLGPNYEQYF.

Notes on this clone: The junction differs from germline at one of its ends, possibly a read error. V and J are TRBV11-3 and TRBJ2-6, with D unresolved. Germline assignment: CDR1 SGHNT and CDR2 YENEEA. The CDR3 has 14 amino acids. In DNA, the CDR3 is TGTGCCAGCGAGGAACGCCTTGGGTCCAACGTCCTGACTTTC. The encoded protein is CASEERLGSNVLTF.

The chain combines TRBV2 with TRBJ2-3; 8 bases match TRBD1. V shed 2 bases, J shed 4 bases, and the junction held 11 bases outside the gene matches. The CDR3 length is 17 residues. Germline CDR1 SNHLY, CDR2 FYNNEI. CDR3 loop: CASSERQGRGSADTQYF. CDR3 nucleotides: TGTGCCAGCAGTGAAAGACAGGGGAGAGGATCCGCAGATACGCAGTATTTT.

The V gene is TRBV2, the J gene TRBJ2-1; tentative D call: TRBD1 (6 bases). V was cut by 4 bases and J by 7 bases, with 17 bases left in between. This CDR3 has 15 amino acids. Germline assignment: CDR1 SNHLY and CDR2 FYNNEI. CDR3 sequence reads: CASSVITGLGNEQFF. Here the CDR3 DNA reads TGTGCCAGCAGTGTTATAACAGGGTTAGGGAATGAGCAGTTCTTC.

The chain employs TRBV4-3 and TRBJ2-1; perhaps TRBD2 as D (5 bases). Germline CDR1 reads LGHNA; CDR2 reads YSLEER. V lost 1 base to trimming and J lost 0 bases, with 7 bases between them. The CDR3 has 15 amino acids. CDR3 protein: CASSQVRASYNEQFF. The CDR3 DNA follows: TGCGCCAGCAGCCAAGTGCGGGCCTCCTACAATGAGCAGTTCTTC.